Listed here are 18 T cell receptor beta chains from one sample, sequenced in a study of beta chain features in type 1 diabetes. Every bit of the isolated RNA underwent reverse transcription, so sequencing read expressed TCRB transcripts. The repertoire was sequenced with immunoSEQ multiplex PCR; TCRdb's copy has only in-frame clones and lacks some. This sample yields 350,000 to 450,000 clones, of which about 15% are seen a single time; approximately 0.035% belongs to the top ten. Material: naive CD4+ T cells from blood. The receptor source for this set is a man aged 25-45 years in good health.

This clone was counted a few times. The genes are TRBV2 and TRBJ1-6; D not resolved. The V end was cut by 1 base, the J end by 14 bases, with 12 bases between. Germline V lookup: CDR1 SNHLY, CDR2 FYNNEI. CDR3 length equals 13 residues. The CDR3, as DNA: TGTGCCAGCAGTGAAGACGGCCAAACGGCCCTCCACTTT. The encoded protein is CASSEDGQTALHF. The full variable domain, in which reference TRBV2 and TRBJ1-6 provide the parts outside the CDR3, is EPEVTQTPSHQVTQMGQEVILRCVPISNHLYFYWYRQILGQKVEFLVSFYNNEISEKSEIFDDQFSVERPDGSNFTLKIRSTKLEDSAMYFCASSEDGQTALHFGNGTRLTVT.

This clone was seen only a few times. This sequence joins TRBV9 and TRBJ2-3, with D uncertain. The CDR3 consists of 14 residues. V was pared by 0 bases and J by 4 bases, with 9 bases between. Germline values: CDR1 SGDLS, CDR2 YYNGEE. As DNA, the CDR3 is TGTGCCAGCAGCGTAGAACCTGCAGCAGATACGCAGTATTTT. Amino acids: CASSVEPAADTQYF.

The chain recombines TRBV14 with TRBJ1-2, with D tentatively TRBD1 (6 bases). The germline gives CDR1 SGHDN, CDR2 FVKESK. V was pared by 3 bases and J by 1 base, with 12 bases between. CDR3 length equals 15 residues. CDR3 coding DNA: TGTGCCAGCAGCCATCTACAGGGAGATAACTATGGCTACACCTTC. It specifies CASSHLQGDNYGYTF.

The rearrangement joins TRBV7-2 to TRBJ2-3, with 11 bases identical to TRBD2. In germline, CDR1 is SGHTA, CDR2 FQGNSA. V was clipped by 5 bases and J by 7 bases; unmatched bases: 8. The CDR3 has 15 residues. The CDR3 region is CASSGTSGRVNTQYF. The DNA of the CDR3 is TGTGCCAGCAGCGGTACTAGCGGGAGAGTTAATACGCAGTATTTT.

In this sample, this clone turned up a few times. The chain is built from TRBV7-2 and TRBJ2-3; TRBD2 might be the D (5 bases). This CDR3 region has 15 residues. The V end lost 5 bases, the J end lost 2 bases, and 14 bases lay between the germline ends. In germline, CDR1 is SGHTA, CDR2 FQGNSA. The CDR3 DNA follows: TGTGCCAGCAGCCCCTCGGGGATGAACACAGATACGCAGTATTTT. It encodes CASSPSGMNTDTQYF. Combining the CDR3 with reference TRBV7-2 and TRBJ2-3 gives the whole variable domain GAGVSQSPSNKVTEKGKDVELRCDPISGHTALYWYRQSLGQGLEFLIYFQGNSAPDKSGLPSDRFSAERTGGSVSTLTIQRTQQEDSAVYLCASSPSGMNTDTQYFGPGTRLTVL.

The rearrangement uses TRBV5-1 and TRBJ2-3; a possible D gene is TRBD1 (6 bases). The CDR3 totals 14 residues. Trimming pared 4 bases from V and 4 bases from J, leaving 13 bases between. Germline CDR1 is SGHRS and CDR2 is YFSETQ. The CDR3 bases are TGCGCCAGCAGCCCAGGACAGTACTCAGATACGCAGTATTTT. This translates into CASSPGQYSDTQYF.

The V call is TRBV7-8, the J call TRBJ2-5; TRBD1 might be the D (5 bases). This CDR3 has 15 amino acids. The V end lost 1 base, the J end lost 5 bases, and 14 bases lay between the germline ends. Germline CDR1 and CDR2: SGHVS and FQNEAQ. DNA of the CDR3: TGTGCCAGCAGCTTAGGACGGACCAGGGTCGAGACCCAGTACTTC. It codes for CASSLGRTRVETQYF.

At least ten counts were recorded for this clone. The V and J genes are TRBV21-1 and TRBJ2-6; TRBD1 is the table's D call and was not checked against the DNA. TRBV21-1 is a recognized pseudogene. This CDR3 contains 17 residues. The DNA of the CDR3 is TGTGCCAGCAGCAAGAACAGGGAGAAGGCTGGGGCCAACGTCCTGACTTTC. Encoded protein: CASSKNREKAGANVLTF.

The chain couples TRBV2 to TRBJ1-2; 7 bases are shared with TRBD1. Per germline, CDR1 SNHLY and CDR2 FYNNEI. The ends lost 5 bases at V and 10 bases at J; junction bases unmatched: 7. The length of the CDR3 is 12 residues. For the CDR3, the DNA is TGTGCCAGCAGTCCCCGGGACAGCCACTACACCTTC. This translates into CASSPRDSHYTF.

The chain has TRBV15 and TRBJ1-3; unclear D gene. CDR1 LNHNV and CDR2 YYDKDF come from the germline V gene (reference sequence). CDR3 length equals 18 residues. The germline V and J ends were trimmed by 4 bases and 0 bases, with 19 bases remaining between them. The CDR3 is CATSTDGDILGSGNTIYF. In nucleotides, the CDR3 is TGTGCCACCAGCACAGACGGAGACATACTGGGCTCTGGAAACACCATATATTTT.

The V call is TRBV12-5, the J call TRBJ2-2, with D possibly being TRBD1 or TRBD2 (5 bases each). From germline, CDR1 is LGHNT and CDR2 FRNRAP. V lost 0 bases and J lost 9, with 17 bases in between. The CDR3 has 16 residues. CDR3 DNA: TGTGCTAGTGGTTTGGTACTGGACCGCCGGGGCTGGGAGCTGTTTTTT. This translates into CASGLVLDRRGWELFF.

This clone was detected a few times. This chain's CDR3 is CASSLLGLAKVYNEQFF. DNA for the CDR3: TGTGCCAGCAGCTTATTGGGACTAGCAAAAGTCTACAATGAGCAGTTCTTC. The chain links TRBV7-2 to TRBJ2-1, with 9 positions matching TRBD2. CDR3 length: 17 residues. Germline loops: CDR1 SGHTA, CDR2 FQGNSA. V dropped 2 bases and J dropped 3; count of bases not matched to a gene: 8.

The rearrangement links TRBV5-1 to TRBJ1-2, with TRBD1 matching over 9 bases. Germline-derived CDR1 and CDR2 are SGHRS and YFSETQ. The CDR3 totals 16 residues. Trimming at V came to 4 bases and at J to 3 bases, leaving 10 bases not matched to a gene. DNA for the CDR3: TGCGCCAGCAGCGCAAGGGACAGGGATGGAGACTATGGCTACACCTTC. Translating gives CASSARDRDGDYGYTF.

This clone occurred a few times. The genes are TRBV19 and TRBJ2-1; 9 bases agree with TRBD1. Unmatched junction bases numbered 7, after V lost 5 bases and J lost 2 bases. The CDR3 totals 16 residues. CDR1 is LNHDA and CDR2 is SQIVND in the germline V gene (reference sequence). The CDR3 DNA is TGTGCCAGTAGTTTAACCGGGACAGGGCCCTACAATGAGCAGTTCTTC. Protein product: CASSLTGTGPYNEQFF.

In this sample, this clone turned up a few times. This CDR3 is CATSRVGGLDTQYF. The CDR3 DNA is TGTGCCACCAGCAGAGTTGGGGGTCTGGATACGCAGTATTTT. The chain links TRBV15 to TRBJ2-3; D might be TRBD1 or TRBD2, each matching 5 bases. V was trimmed by 1 base and J by 6 bases, leaving 11 bases between them. Germline loops: CDR1 LNHNV, CDR2 YYDKDF (reference sequence). The CDR3 covers 14 residues.

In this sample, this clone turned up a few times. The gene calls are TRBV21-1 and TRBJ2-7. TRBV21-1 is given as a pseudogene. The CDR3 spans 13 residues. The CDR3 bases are TGTGCCAGCAGCCTACCCCGGCCTTACGAGCAGTACGTC. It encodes CASSLPRPYEQYV.

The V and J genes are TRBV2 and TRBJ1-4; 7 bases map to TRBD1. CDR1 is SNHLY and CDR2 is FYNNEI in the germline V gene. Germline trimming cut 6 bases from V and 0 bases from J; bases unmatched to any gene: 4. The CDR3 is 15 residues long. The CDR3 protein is CASRVQGTTNEKLFF. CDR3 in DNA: TGTGCCAGCAGAGTACAGGGGACAACTAATGAAAAACTGTTTTTT.

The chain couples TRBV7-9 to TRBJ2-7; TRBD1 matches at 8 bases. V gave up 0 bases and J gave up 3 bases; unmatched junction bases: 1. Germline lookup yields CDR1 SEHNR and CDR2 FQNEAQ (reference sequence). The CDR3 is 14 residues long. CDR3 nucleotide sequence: TGTGCCAGCAGCTTAGCGGGACAGGACTACGAGCAGTACGTC. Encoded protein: CASSLAGQDYEQYV.